A single sample gave rise to the 11 T cell receptor beta chains below, sequenced in a study of T cell responses to AZD1222 COVID-19 vaccine. Here immunoSEQ multiplex PCR was the method, and the copy in TCRdb shows in-frame clones only, minus some. Among some 120,000 clones listed, around 90% were seen once. This specimen was peripheral blood, taken on day 0 of AZD1222 vaccination. The receptors were gathered from an adult in good health.

This clone was counted between two and nine times. The rearrangement uses TRBV27 and TRBJ1-5, with a weak D call TRBD1 (6 bases). From germline, CDR1 is MNHEY and CDR2 SMNVEV (reference sequence). V was clipped by 3 bases and J by 5 bases, with 14 bases between them. The CDR3 length is 15 residues. CDR3 sequence: CASSLWGGPYQPQHF. For the CDR3, the DNA is TGTGCCAGCAGTTTGTGGGGGGGCCCTTATCAGCCCCAGCATTTT.

The chain carries TRBV5-1 and TRBJ2-2; D may be TRBD1 (5 bases). Germline V gene sequence: CDR1 SGHRS, CDR2 YFSETQ. This CDR3 is 14 amino acids long. V gave up 4 bases and J gave up 5 bases, with 12 bases separating them. The CDR3, as DNA: TGCGCCAGCAGCATCGGCAGGGCAACCGGGGAGCTGTTTTTT. Translation gives CASSIGRATGELFF.

This chain connects TRBV10-2 to TRBJ2-7, with TRBD2 as a possible D gene (6 bases). CDR1 is WSHSY and CDR2 is SAAADI in the germline V gene. The length of the CDR3 is 13 residues. With 2 bases removed from V and 2 bases from J, the gap between germline ends came to 7 bases. The chain's CDR3 is CASSEAGPYEQYF. The DNA of the CDR3 is TGCGCCAGCAGTGAGGCGGGGCCCTACGAGCAGTACTTC.

This chain links TRBV6-5 with TRBJ1-5; the D is unclear. Germline CDR1 and CDR2: MNHEY and SVGAGI. V lost 6 bases and J 7 bases, leaving 10 bases between the germline ends. The CDR3 runs to 12 residues. CDR3 coding DNA: TGTGCCAGCAGCACGACGGGACAGCCCCAGCATTTT. Amino acid sequence: CASSTTGQPQHF.

The rearrangement links TRBV28 to TRBJ2-2; perhaps TRBD1 as D (6 bases). Germline V gives CDR1 MDHEN, CDR2 SYDVKM. The CDR3 contains 16 residues. Trimming shortened V by 2 bases and J by 5 bases, and 15 bases separated the two germline ends. In nucleotides, the CDR3 is TGTGCCAGCAGTTTAGTTACAGGCCAGGGGACCGGGGAGCTGTTTTTT. It encodes CASSLVTGQGTGELFF.

The chain joins TRBV6-5 to TRBJ2-5; unclear D gene. Trimming took 0 bases from V and 0 from J, leaving 11 bases between them. Germline V lookup: CDR1 MNHEY, CDR2 SVGAGI. The CDR3 loop spans 16 amino acids. CDR3 residues: CASSYSGPRYQETQYF. The CDR3 DNA reads TGTGCCAGCAGTTACTCCGGGCCCAGGTACCAAGAGACCCAGTACTTC.

This clone was picked up a small number of times. The V gene is TRBV28, the J gene TRBJ1-2; D is uncertain. Germline CDR1 reads MDHEN; CDR2 reads SYDVKM. The CDR3 spans 14 residues. Trimming took 7 bases from V and 0 from J, leaving 12 bases between them. The CDR3 here is CASIPRQPNYGYTF. The CDR3 DNA reads TGTGCCAGCATTCCTAGGCAGCCTAACTATGGCTACACCTTC.

The chain has TRBV6-5 and TRBJ1-3, with D perhaps matching TRBD1 (6 bases). Trimming left V 2 bases short and J 2 bases short, with 10 bases between. CDR1 and CDR2 (germline): MNHEY, SVGAGI. The CDR3 is made up of 15 amino acids. CDR3 protein: CASSYQQGPGNTIYF. CDR3 DNA: TGTGCCAGCAGTTACCAACAGGGTCCTGGAAACACCATATATTTT.

V is TRBV4-3 and J is TRBJ2-7; weak D call: TRBD1 (6 bases). Germline assignment: CDR1 LGHNA and CDR2 YSLEER. This CDR3 has 16 residues. V shed 0 bases and J shed 0 bases, with 12 bases lying between them. DNA of the CDR3: TGCGCCAGCAGCCAAGATACCAGGGGTAGCTCCTACGAGCAGTACTTC. Its protein product is CASSQDTRGSSYEQYF.

J is TRBJ2-5 and V is TRBV7-9; no firm D call. CDR3 length: 12 amino acids. The germline V gene has CDR1 SEHNR and CDR2 FQNEAQ (reference sequence). Trimming left V 2 bases short and J 2 bases short, with 3 bases between. The CDR3 DNA is TGTGCCAGCAGCTTAATACAAGAGACCCAGTACTTC. Translated, it gives CASSLIQETQYF.

This clone was seen more than once but under ten times. The chain couples TRBV28 to TRBJ2-7; tentatively, D is TRBD2 (5 bases). This CDR3 spans 14 amino acids. The germline V and J ends were trimmed by 7 bases and 2 bases, with 15 bases remaining between them. CDR1 and CDR2 (germline): MDHEN, SYDVKM. The DNA of the CDR3 is TGTGCCAGCACCCGGGGTCGGTTCCCCTACGAGCAGTACTTC. It specifies CASTRGRFPYEQYF.